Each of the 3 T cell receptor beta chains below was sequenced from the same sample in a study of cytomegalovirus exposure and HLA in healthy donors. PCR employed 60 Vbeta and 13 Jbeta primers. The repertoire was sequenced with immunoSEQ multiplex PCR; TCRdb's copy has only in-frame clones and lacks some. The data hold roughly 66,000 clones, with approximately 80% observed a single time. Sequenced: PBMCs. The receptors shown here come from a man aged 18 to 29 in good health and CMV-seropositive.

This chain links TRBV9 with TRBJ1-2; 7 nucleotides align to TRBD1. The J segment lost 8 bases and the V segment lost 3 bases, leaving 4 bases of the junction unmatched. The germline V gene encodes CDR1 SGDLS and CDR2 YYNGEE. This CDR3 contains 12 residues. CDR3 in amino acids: CASSGDRDGYTF. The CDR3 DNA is TGTGCCAGCAGCGGCGACAGGGACGGCTACACCTTC.

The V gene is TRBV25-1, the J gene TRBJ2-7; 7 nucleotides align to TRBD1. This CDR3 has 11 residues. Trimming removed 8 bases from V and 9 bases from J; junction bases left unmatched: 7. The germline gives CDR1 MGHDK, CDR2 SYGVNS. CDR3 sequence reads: CASGPGGLQYF. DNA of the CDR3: TGTGCCAGCGGGCCAGGGGGATTGCAGTACTTC.

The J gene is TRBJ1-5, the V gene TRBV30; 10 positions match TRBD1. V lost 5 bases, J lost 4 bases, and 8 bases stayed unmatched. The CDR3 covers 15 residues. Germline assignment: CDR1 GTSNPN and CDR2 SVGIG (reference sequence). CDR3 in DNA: TGTGCCTGGTCGCTGGGGACAGGGGTAAATCAGCCCCAGCATTTT. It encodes CAWSLGTGVNQPQHF.